This note documents a single T cell receptor (beta chain) sequence. This sample is drawn from a study of CD8+ T cells in alopecia areata. Extracted from the samples, RNA was reverse transcribed into cDNA to serve as the sequencing template. The repertoire was sequenced with immunoSEQ multiplex PCR; TCRdb's copy has only in-frame clones and lacks some. The data contain about 190,000 clones, 60% of them singletons. Noted treatment: oral pan-JAK inhibitor, 5-10 mg twice daily. Germline V gene lookup returns CDR1 ENHRY and CDR2 SYGVKD. The CDR3 totals 12 residues. Trimming pared 10 bases from V and 9 bases from J, leaving 18 bases between.

V usage is TRBV10-3 and J usage is TRBJ2-5, with D possibly being TRBD1 or TRBD2 (5 bases each). This sequence originates from a human donor with alopecia areata. The source was CD4+ T cells sorted from blood, collected at week 4, from a patient treated with tofacitinib. CDR3 DNA: TGTGCCACCGGTCTGGGGCCGGAGGCCCAGTACTTC. Amino acids: CATGLGPEAQYF.